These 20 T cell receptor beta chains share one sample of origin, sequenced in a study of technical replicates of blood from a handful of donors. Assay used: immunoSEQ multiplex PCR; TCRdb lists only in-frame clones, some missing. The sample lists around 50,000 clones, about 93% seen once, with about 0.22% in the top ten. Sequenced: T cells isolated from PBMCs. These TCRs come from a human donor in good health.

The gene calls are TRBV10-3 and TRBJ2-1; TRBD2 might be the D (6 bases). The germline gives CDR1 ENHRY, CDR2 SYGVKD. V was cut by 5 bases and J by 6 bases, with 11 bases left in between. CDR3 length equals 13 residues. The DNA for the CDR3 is TGTGCCATCAGTCCCAGTAGCGGCAATGAGCAGTTCTTC. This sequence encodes CAISPSSGNEQFF.

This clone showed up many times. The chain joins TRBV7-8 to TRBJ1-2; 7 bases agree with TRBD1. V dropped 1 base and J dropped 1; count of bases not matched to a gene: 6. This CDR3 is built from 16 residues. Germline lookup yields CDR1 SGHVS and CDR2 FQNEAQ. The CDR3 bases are TGTGCCAGCAGCTTAGGGGGACAGTCTCTTAACTATGGCTACACCTTC. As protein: CASSLGGQSLNYGYTF.

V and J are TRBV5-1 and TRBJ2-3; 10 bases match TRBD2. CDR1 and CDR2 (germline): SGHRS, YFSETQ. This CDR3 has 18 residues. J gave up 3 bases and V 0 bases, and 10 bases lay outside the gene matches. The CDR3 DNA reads TGCGCCAGCAGCTTGGGAGCGGGGGGGCCATTTAGGACAGATACGCAGTATTTT. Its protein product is CASSLGAGGPFRTDTQYF.

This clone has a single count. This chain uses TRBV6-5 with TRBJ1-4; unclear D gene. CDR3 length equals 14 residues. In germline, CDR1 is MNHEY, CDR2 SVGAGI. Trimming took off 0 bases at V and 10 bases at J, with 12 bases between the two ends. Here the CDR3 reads CASSYSIPGGKLFF. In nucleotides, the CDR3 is TGTGCCAGCAGTTACTCGATCCCTGGCGGAAAACTGTTTTTT.

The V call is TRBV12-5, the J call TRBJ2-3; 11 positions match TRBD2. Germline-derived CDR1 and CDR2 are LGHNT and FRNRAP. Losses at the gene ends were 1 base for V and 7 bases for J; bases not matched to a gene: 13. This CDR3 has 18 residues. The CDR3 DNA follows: TGTGCTAGTGGTTTGGATCAACAGGGACTAGCGGTGGCAAATACGCAGTATTTT. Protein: CASGLDQQGLAVANTQYF.

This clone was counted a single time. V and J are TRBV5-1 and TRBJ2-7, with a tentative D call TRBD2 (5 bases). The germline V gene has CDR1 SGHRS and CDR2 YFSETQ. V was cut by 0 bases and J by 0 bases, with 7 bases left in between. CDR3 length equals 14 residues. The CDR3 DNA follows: TGCGCCAGCAGCTTGGAGAGGGCCTCCTACGAGCAGTACTTC. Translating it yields CASSLERASYEQYF.

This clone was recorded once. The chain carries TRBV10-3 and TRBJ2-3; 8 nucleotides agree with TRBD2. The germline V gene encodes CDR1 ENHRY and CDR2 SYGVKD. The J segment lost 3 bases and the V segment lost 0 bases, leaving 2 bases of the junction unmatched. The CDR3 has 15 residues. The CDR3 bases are TGTGCCATCAGTGAGTCCCCGGGAGGGACAGATACGCAGTATTTT. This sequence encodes CAISESPGGTDTQYF.

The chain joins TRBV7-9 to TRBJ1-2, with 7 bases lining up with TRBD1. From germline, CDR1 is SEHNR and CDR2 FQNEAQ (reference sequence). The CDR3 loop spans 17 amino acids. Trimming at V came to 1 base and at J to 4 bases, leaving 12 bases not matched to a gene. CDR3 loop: CASSLGGQPPRSYGYTF. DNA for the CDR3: TGTGCCAGCAGCTTAGGGGGACAGCCTCCCCGGAGCTATGGCTACACCTTC.

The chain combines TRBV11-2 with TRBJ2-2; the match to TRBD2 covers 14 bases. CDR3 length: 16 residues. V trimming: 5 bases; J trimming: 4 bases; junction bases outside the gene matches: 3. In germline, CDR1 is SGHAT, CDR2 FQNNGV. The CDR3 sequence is CASSRLAGGATGELFF. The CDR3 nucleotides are TGTGCCAGCAGCAGACTAGCGGGAGGGGCCACCGGGGAGCTGTTTTTT.

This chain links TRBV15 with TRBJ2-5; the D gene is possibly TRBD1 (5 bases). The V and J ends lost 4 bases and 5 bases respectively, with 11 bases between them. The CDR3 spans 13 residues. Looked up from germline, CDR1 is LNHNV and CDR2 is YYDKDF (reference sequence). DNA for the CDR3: TGTGCCACCAGCACCACAGGTTGGGAGACCCAGTACTTC. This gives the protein CATSTTGWETQYF. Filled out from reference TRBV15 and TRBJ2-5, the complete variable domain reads DAMVIQNPRYQVTQFGKPVTLSCSQTLNHNVMYWYQQKSSQAPKLLFHYYDKDFNNEADTPDNFQSRRPNTSFCFLDIRSPGLGDTAMYLCATSTTGWETQYFGPGTRLLVL.

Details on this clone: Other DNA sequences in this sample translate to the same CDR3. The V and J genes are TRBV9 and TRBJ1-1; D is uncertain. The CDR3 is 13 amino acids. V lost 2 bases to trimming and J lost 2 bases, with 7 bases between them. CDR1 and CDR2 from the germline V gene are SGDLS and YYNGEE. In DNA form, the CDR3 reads TGTGCCAGCAGCGTTCAATCCAACACTGAAGCTTTCTTT. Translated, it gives CASSVQSNTEAFF.

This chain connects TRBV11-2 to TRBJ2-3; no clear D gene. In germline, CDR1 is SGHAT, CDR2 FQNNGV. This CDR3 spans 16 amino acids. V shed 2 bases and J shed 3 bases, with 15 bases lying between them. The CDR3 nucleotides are TGTGCCAGCAGCTTAAAAGCAGCGCACAAAACAGATACGCAGTATTTT. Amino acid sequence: CASSLKAAHKTDTQYF.

Here the CDR3 reads CASSLDRAGHNEQFF. The CDR3 nucleotides are TGTGCCAGCAGCTTAGACAGAGCGGGACACAATGAGCAGTTCTTC. The genes are TRBV11-3 and TRBJ2-1; 7 nucleotides agree with TRBD2. The length of the CDR3 is 15 residues. Germline V CDR1 and CDR2: SGHNT, YENEEA. The V gene end was trimmed by 0 bases and the J gene end by 5 bases; junction bases not matched to a gene: 4. Using reference TRBV11-3 and TRBJ2-1 for the parts outside the CDR3, the full variable domain is EAGVVQSPRYKIIEKKQPVAFWCNPISGHNTLYWYLQNLGQGPELLIRYENEEAVDDSQLPKDRFSAERLKGVDSTLKIQPAELGDSAVYLCASSLDRAGHNEQFFGPGTRLTVL.

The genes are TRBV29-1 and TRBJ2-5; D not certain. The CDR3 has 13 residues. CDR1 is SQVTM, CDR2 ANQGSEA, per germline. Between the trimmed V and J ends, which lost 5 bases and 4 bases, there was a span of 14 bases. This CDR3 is CSVPFPRVETQYF. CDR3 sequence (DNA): TGCAGCGTTCCATTCCCACGGGTAGAGACCCAGTACTTC.

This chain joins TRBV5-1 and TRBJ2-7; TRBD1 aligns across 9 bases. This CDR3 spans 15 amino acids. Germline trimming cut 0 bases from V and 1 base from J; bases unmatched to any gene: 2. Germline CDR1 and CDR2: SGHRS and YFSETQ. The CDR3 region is CASSLDGTGSYEQYF. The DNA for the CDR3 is TGCGCCAGCAGCTTGGATGGGACAGGGTCCTACGAGCAGTACTTC. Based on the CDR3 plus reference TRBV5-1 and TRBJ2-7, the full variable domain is KAGVTQTPRYLIKTRGQQVTLSCSPISGHRSVSWYQQTPGQGLQFLFEYFSETQRNKGNFPGRFSGRQFSNSRSEMNVSTLELGDSALYLCASSLDGTGSYEQYFGPGTRLTVT.

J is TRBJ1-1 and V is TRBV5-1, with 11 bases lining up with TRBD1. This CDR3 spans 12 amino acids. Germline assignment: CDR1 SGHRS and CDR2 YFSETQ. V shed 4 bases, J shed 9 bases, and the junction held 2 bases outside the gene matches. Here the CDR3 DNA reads TGCGCCAGCAGCCCGGACAGGGGGCAAGCTTTCTTT. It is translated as CASSPDRGQAFF.

The CDR3 region is CASSLARGQGRVLSNQPQHF. CDR3 nucleotide sequence: TGTGCCAGCAGCTTAGCGCGGGGACAGGGGAGGGTTTTGAGCAATCAGCCCCAGCATTTT. The V call is TRBV7-8, the J call TRBJ1-5; 10 nucleotides align to TRBD1. In germline, CDR1 is SGHVS, CDR2 FQNEAQ. The CDR3 is 20 residues long. The V and J ends lost 0 bases and 1 base, in that order; junction bases with no gene match: 12. The variable domain in full, completed from reference TRBV7-8 and TRBJ1-5, reads GAGVSQSPRYKVAKRGQDVALRCDPISGHVSLFWYQQALGQGPEFLTYFQNEAQLDKSGLPSDRFFAERPEGSVSTLKIQRTQQEDSAVYLCASSLARGQGRVLSNQPQHFGDGTRLSIL.

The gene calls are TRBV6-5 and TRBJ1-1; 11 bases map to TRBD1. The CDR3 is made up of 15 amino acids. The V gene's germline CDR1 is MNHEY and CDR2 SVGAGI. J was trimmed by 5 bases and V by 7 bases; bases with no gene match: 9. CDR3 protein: CASIGQGARDTEAFF. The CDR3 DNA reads TGTGCCAGCATAGGACAGGGGGCGCGGGATACTGAAGCTTTCTTT.

The CDR3 DNA reads as TGCGCCAGCAGTGCTGGCCTTTCGACCGGGGAGCTGTTTTTT. Protein: CASSAGLSTGELFF. V usage is TRBV10-1 and J usage is TRBJ2-2; D is ambiguous. The CDR3 is 14 residues long. Trimming pared 4 bases from V and 5 bases from J, leaving 11 bases between. From germline, CDR1 is WNHNN and CDR2 SYGVQD (reference sequence).

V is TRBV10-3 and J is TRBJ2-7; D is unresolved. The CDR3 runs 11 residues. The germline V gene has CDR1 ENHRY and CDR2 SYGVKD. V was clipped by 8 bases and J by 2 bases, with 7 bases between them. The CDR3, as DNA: TGTGCCATCGCGGCCACCTACGAGCAGTACTTC. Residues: CAIAATYEQYF.